One and the same sample provided the 4 T cell receptor beta chains below, sequenced in a study of shared clonotypes between healthy human individuals. Naive CD8 cells comprised CD45RO-negative, CCR7-positively selected cells, excluding terminally differentiated effector memory CD45RA+ cells. Clones were sequenced by immunoSEQ multiplex PCR, and TCRdb holds only the in-frame ones, with some missing. The sample carries roughly 590,000 clones, roughly 96% recorded once. Sequences were obtained from naive CD8+ T cells sorted from blood. Receptors were obtained from a woman in her twenties or thirties in good health.

The genes are TRBV6-1 and TRBJ2-1; D is possibly TRBD1 (5 bases). The CDR3 consists of 10 residues. V lost 6 bases to trimming and J lost 8 bases, with 5 bases between them. The germline CDR1 and CDR2 sequences are MNHNS and SASEGT. CDR3 sequence: CASRGHEQFF. CDR3 nucleotide sequence: TGTGCCAGCAGGGGGCATGAGCAGTTCTTC.

V usage is TRBV5-5 and J usage is TRBJ1-3, with 7 bases fitting TRBD1. This CDR3 contains 18 residues. Per germline, CDR1 SGHKS and CDR2 YYEKEE (reference sequence). V lost 2 bases and J lost 1; bases outside the gene matches: 12. CDR3 nucleotides: TGTGCCAGCAGCTTAAATCCCGACAGGGTACCTTCTGGAAACACCATATATTTT. This gives the protein CASSLNPDRVPSGNTIYF.

This chain links TRBV5-6 with TRBJ1-1; D gene uncertain. Trimming took off 4 bases at V and 4 bases at J, with 14 bases between the two ends. Germline V gene sequence: CDR1 SGHDT, CDR2 YYEEEE. The CDR3 is made up of 14 amino acids. The CDR3 spells CASSEITGGTEAFF. CDR3 DNA sequence: TGTGCCAGCAGCGAAATAACGGGTGGCACTGAAGCTTTCTTT.

This rearrangement joins TRBV6-5 to TRBJ2-1, with 8 bases aligning to TRBD2. CDR1 is MNHEY, CDR2 SVGAGI, per germline. The CDR3 is 12 amino acids. The V segment lost 6 bases and the J segment 11 bases; nucleotides outside the gene matches: 6. The DNA for the CDR3 is TGTGCCAGCAGGGGCGGACTAGCCCAGCAGTTCTTC. It specifies CASRGGLAQQFF.